The 8 T cell receptor beta chains below all came from one sample that was sequenced in a study of Graves' ophthalmopathy and Graves' hyperthyroidism. Amplification of the TCR beta CDR3 regions used RNA transcripts (as template). In the first round, RT-PCR was carried out with HTBI primers, and a multiplex PCR formed the second round. TCRdb re-analysed the multiplex PCR reads in MiXCR, keeping a single row per CDR3 protein. This sample has 350,000 to 400,000 distinct CDR3 sequences, with about 16% found just once. Sequenced input: peripheral blood. These receptors all stem from a woman aged 18-30 years with stable Graves' hyperthyroidism.

In this sample, this clonotype turned up many times. The rearrangement joins TRBV6-1 to TRBJ1-1; tentatively, D is TRBD1 (6 bases). The germline V gene has CDR1 MNHNS and CDR2 SASEGT. Trimming took 10 bases from V and 5 from J, leaving 17 bases between them. CDR3 size: 13 residues. This CDR3 is CATSGGRWTEAFF. The CDR3 nucleotides read TGTGCCACAAGCGGGGGGCGATGGACTGAAGCTTTCTTT.

At least ten counts were recorded for this clonotype. The rearrangement uses TRBV24-1 and TRBJ2-7; no clear D gene. CDR1 and CDR2 (germline): KGHDR, SFDVKD. Trimming stripped 1 base from V and 4 bases from J, with 22 bases between. This CDR3 has 18 amino acids. This chain's CDR3 is CATSDFPHPVVSDYEQYF. The CDR3 nucleotides are TGTGCCACCAGTGATTTCCCACACCCGGTTGTCAGCGATTACGAGCAGTACTTC.

This clonotype was picked up many times. The chain is built from TRBV7-2 and TRBJ1-5; D is uncertain. In germline, CDR1 is SGHTA, CDR2 FQGNSA. The length of the CDR3 is 14 residues. The ends were cut back, 1 base at V and 1 base at J, with 5 bases in the middle. The CDR3: CASSLEESNQPQHF. In DNA, the CDR3 is TGTGCCAGCAGCTTAGAGGAAAGCAATCAGCCCCAGCATTTT.

This clonotype was counted ten times or more. The V call is TRBV6-1, the J call TRBJ2-5; unclear D gene. The CDR3 has 14 amino acids. V was pared by 1 base and J by 5 bases, with 11 bases between. The germline V gene has CDR1 MNHNS and CDR2 SASEGT. CDR3 DNA: TGTGCCAGCAGTGAAGTTCCCCTCGGGGAGACCCAGTACTTC. This translates into CASSEVPLGETQYF.

This clonotype was observed a handful of times. A single base separates this from a much larger clone, so it may be a read error. The genes are TRBV12-3 or TRBV12-4 and TRBJ2-4; the D is unclear. The CDR3 length is 11 residues. The CDR3 protein is CASSFRNIKYF. The CDR3 DNA follows: TGTGCCAGCAGCTTCAGAAACATTAAGTACTTC.

The chain is built from TRBV28 and TRBJ1-2; the D is unclear. The V gene's germline CDR1 is MDHEN and CDR2 SYDVKM. The CDR3 is made up of 11 amino acids. The ends were cut back, 5 bases at V and 7 bases at J, with 8 bases in the middle. CDR3 amino acids: CASSIGLGYTF. The CDR3 region has the DNA TGTGCCAGCAGTATAGGGCTTGGCTACACCTTC.

This clonotype has ten or more counts. The J gene is TRBJ2-4, the V gene TRBV2, with 7 nucleotides matching TRBD1. After removal of 8 bases from V and 0 bases from J, the junction contained 4 bases not matched to a gene. Germline CDR1 is SNHLY and CDR2 is FYNNEI. The CDR3 totals 14 residues. In DNA form, the CDR3 reads TGTGCCAGCGGGACAGATTTAGCCAAAAACATTCAGTACTTC. It yields the protein CASGTDLAKNIQYF.

This clonotype was observed many times. The V call is TRBV6-1, the J call TRBJ1-2; D is perhaps TRBD1 (6 bases). The CDR3 spans 17 residues. With 1 base removed from V and 1 base from J, the gap between germline ends came to 16 bases. The V gene's germline CDR1 is MNHNS and CDR2 SASEGT. The CDR3 reads CASSEVPGQSDNYGYTF. The CDR3 DNA reads TGTGCCAGCAGTGAAGTTCCAGGACAGTCCGATAACTATGGCTACACCTTC.